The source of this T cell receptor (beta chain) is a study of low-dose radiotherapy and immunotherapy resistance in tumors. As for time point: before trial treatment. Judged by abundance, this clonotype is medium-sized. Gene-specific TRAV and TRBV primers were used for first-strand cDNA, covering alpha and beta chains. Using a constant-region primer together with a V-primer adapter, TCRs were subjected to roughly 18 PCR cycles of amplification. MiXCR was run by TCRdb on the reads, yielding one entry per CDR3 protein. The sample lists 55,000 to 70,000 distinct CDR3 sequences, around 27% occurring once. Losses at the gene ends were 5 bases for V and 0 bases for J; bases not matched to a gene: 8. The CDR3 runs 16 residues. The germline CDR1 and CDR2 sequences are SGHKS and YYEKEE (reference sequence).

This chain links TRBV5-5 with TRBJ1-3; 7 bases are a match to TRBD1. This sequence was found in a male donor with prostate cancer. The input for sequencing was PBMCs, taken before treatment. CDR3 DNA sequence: TGTGCCAGCAGGCCTACAGGGGCCGCCTCTGGAAACACCATATATTTT. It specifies CASRPTGAASGNTIYF.